The clone carrying this T cell receptor beta chain was seen many times. V trimming: 1 base; J trimming: 2 bases; junction bases outside the gene matches: 2. This CDR3 has 15 residues. CDR1 is SGHTA and CDR2 is FQGNSA in the germline V gene. The data derive from a study of tumor-infiltrating lymphocytes in oesophageal squamous cell carcinoma. TCRdb independently ran MiXCR on the PCR reads; one entry per CDR3 protein. The repertoire holds around 22,000 distinct CDR3 sequences, with approximately 34% as singletons. This clonotype was sampled from a female donor with esophageal squamous cell carcinoma. The rearrangement links TRBV7-2 to TRBJ2-1, with 7 bases matching TRBD1. Sequencing was performed on esophageal tumor tissue. Written as DNA, the CDR3 is TGTGCCAGCAGCTTAGGGGGACAGACCTACAATGAGCAGTTCTTC. Translation: CASSLGGQTYNEQFF.